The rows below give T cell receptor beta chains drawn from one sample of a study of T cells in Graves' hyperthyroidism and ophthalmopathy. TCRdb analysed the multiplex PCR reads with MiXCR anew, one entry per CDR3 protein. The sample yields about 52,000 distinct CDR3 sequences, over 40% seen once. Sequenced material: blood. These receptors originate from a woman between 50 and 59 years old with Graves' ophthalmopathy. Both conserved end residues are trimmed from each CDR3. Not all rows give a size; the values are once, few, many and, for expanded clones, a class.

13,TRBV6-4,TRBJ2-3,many,ASSDSTSGGDTQY
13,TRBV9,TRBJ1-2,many,ASSVAWKANYGYT
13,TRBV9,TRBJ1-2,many,ASSAREVGTGGYT
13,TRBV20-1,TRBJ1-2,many,SARASLNGGYGYT
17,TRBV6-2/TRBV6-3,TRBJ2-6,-,ASRGARDRVVSGANVPT
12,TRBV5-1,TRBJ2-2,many,ASSLGGSTGELF
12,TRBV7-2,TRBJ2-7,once,ASSPYRGSYEQY
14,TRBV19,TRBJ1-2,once,ASSMRGWTSEYGYT
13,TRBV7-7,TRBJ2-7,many,ASSRGTGASSEQY
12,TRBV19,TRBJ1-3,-,ASRKVSSGNTIY
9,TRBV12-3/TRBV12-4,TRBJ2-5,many,ASSSRETQY
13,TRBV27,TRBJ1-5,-,ASSLLGDGNQPQH
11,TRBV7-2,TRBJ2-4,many,ASSLSTGNIQY
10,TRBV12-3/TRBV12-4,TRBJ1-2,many,ASWGGDYGYT
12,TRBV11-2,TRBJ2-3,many,ASSLGFRTDTQY
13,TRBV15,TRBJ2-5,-,ATSRPGQGQETQY
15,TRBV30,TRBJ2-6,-,AWSVLRGGPGANVLT
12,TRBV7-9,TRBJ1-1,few,ASSQVIGNTEAF
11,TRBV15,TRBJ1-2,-,ATSREDVYGYT
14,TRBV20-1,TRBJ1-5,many,SAINRRTGGGQPQH
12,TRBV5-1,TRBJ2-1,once,ASSSLAGHNEQF
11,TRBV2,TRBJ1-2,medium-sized,ASSERRVDGYT
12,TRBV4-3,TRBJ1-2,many,ASSQTRTGYGYT
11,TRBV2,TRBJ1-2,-,ASSGTGNYGYA
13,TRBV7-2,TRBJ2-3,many,ASSLRGQNTDTQY
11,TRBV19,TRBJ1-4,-,ASSQSRTEKLF
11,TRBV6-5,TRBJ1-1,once,ASNPVGITEAF
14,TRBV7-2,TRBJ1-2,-,ASSLVLGGPYKGYT
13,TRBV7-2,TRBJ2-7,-,ASSLALAGEHEQY
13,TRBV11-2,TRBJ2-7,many,ASSLEETGPYEQY
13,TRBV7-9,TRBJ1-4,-,ASSKDSDRGGKLF